The 17 T cell receptor beta chains below come from one sample, sequenced in a study of T cell responses to AZD1222 COVID-19 vaccine. Here immunoSEQ multiplex PCR was the method, and the copy in TCRdb shows in-frame clones only, minus some. There are under 200,000 clones in the sample; approximately 92% occur only once, and over 1% lies in the top ten. The sequences come from peripheral blood, collected on day 0 of AZD1222 vaccination. The receptors derive from an adult in good health.

V gene TRBV12-5 combines with J gene TRBJ1-5, with no clear D. Germline-derived CDR1 and CDR2 are LGHNT and FRNRAP. Deletions cut 6 bases from V and 3 bases from J, with 3 bases between. CDR3 length: 11 amino acids. The CDR3 reads CASGLNQPQHF. The CDR3 region has the DNA TGTGCTAGTGGACTCAATCAGCCCCAGCATTTT.

The CDR3 protein is CASSPSIGPGYTF. The CDR3 bases are TGTGCCAGCTCACCATCTATCGGTCCTGGCTACACCTTC. The chain has TRBV18 and TRBJ1-2; D gene ambiguous. The ends were cut back, 2 bases at V and 7 bases at J, with 11 bases in the middle. Germline CDR1 and CDR2: KGHSH and LQKENI. The CDR3 runs to 13 residues.

The chain joins TRBV15 to TRBJ2-7, with TRBD1 matching 8 bases. The CDR3 runs 15 residues. CDR1 is LNHNV and CDR2 is YYDKDF in the germline V gene (reference sequence). The V segment lost 0 bases and the J segment 3 bases; nucleotides outside the gene matches: 4. CDR3 in amino acids: CATSRDGQGNYEQYF. DNA for the CDR3: TGTGCCACCAGCAGAGACGGACAGGGAAACTACGAGCAGTACTTC.

V and J are TRBV7-9 and TRBJ2-4, with D unresolved. Germline CDR1 reads SEHNR; CDR2 reads FQNEAQ (reference sequence). The germline V and J ends were trimmed by 3 bases and 0 bases, with 12 bases remaining between them. The CDR3 totals 16 residues. CDR3 nucleotide sequence: TGTGCCAGCAGCTTCCCGGGCCAAGGAGCCAAAAACATTCAGTACTTC. This codes for CASSFPGQGAKNIQYF. Combining the CDR3 with reference TRBV7-9 and TRBJ2-4 gives the whole variable domain DTGVSQNPRHKITKRGQNVTFRCDPISEHNRLYWYRQTLGQGPEFLTYFQNEAQLEKSRLLSDRFSAERPKGSFSTLEIQRTEQGDSAMYLCASSFPGQGAKNIQYFGAGTRLSVL.

This chain connects TRBV5-5 to TRBJ1-6, with D perhaps matching TRBD1 (5 bases). Trimming left V 0 bases short and J 9 bases short, with 13 bases between. The CDR3 covers 15 residues. In germline, CDR1 is SGHKS, CDR2 YYEKEE (reference sequence). For the CDR3, the DNA is TGTGCCAGCAGCTTGGGTCAGGGCAGAAGTTCACCCCTCCACTTT. It translates to CASSLGQGRSSPLHF.

This clone showed up just once. The J gene is TRBJ1-1, the V gene TRBV6-1; D unclear. V shed 1 base and J shed 9 bases, with 12 bases lying between them. CDR3 length: 13 amino acids. The V gene's germline CDR1 is MNHNS and CDR2 SASEGT. Written as DNA, the CDR3 is TGTGCCAGCAGTGAAGTCAGAAGTGGCAAAGCTTTCTTT. It yields the protein CASSEVRSGKAFF.

J is TRBJ1-6 and V is TRBV4-2; 7 bases fit TRBD1. The CDR3 covers 14 residues. Trimming cost V 4 bases and J 5 bases; bases outside gene matches: 2. From germline, CDR1 is LGHNA and CDR2 YNFKEQ. The CDR3 bases are TGTGCCAGCAGCCCGGGACAGCATAATTCACCCCTCCACTTT. Its protein product is CASSPGQHNSPLHF.

The chain combines TRBV4-2 with TRBJ2-7; 14 positions match TRBD2. From germline, CDR1 is LGHNA and CDR2 YNFKEQ. The CDR3 loop spans 16 amino acids. After removal of 4 bases from V and 3 bases from J, the junction contained 5 bases not matched to a gene. The CDR3 nucleotides read TGTGCCAGCAGCCCCCGACTAGCGGGGGGGCACTACGAGCAGTACTTC. Its protein is CASSPRLAGGHYEQYF.

The V gene is TRBV2, the J gene TRBJ2-6; D not certain. The CDR3 sequence is 14 residues long. The V and J ends lost 4 bases and 13 bases respectively, with 17 bases between them. CDR1 is SNHLY and CDR2 is FYNNEI in the germline V gene. CDR3 residues: CASSVPQAKAVLTF. CDR3 bases: TGTGCCAGCAGTGTACCCCAGGCCAAGGCAGTCCTGACTTTC. The full variable domain, rest sourced from reference TRBV2 and TRBJ2-6, is EPEVTQTPSHQVTQMGQEVILRCVPISNHLYFYWYRQILGQKVEFLVSFYNNEISEKSEIFDDQFSVERPDGSNFTLKIRSTKLEDSAMYFCASSVPQAKAVLTFGAGSRLTVL.

This chain joins TRBV25-1 and TRBJ2-7; D gene unclear. The CDR3 length is 11 residues. Trimming cost V 7 bases and J 3 bases, with 7 bases left between them. Per the germline V gene, CDR1 is MGHDK and CDR2 is SYGVNS. CDR3 residues: CASTDYYEQYF. For the CDR3, the DNA is TGTGCCAGCACAGATTACTACGAGCAGTACTTC.

The chain carries TRBV5-6 and TRBJ2-7, with D perhaps TRBD2 (5 bases). The CDR3 length is 15 residues. CDR1 and CDR2 from the germline V gene are SGHDT and YYEEEE. With 3 bases removed from V and 2 bases from J, the gap between germline ends came to 15 bases. The CDR3 spells CASSSTSPGAYEQYF. DNA for the CDR3: TGTGCCAGCAGCTCGACGTCCCCCGGGGCCTACGAGCAGTACTTC. Complete variable domain (other parts from reference TRBV5-6 and TRBJ2-7): DAGVTQSPTHLIKTRGQQVTLRCSPKSGHDTVSWYQQALGQGPQFIFQYYEEEERQRGNFPDRFSGHQFPNYSSELNVNALLLGDSALYLCASSSTSPGAYEQYFGPGTRLTVT.

This chain uses TRBV21-1 with TRBJ1-6; TRBD1, the table's D call, was not compared with the DNA. TRBV21-1 is annotated as a pseudogene. The CDR3 runs to 18 residues. CDR3 DNA sequence: TGTGCCAGCAGCAAAGGGTGGACAGGGGAGAAAGGGCATTCACCCCTCCACTTT. Translated: CASSKGWTGEKGHSPLHF.

The rearrangement uses TRBV29-1 and TRBJ1-5, with D possibly being TRBD1 (6 bases). The CDR3 totals 13 residues. V was pared by 6 bases and J by 0 bases, with 9 bases between. The germline gives CDR1 SQVTM, CDR2 ANQGSEA. The CDR3 reads CSVATGSNQPQHF. The CDR3, as DNA: TGCAGCGTCGCGACAGGTAGCAATCAGCCCCAGCATTTT.

V gene TRBV2 combines with J gene TRBJ1-5; D remains ambiguous. Germline lookup yields CDR1 SNHLY and CDR2 FYNNEI. The V end lost 6 bases, the J end lost 6 bases, and 12 bases lay between the germline ends. This CDR3 contains 13 residues. CDR3 in amino acids: CASSLTGSQPQHF. CDR3 coding DNA: TGTGCCAGCAGCCTGACTGGGAGTCAGCCCCAGCATTTT.

V usage is TRBV7-2 and J usage is TRBJ2-2; weak D call: TRBD2 (5 bases). Trimming took 4 bases from V and 8 from J, leaving 20 bases between them. Germline CDR1 reads SGHTA; CDR2 reads FQGNSA. The CDR3 runs 16 residues. In DNA form, the CDR3 reads TGTGCCAGCAGCTCCCGGTTCGGAGGACGTCCTGGGGAGCTGTTTTTT. Encoded protein: CASSSRFGGRPGELFF.

J is TRBJ2-5 and V is TRBV7-2, with TRBD2 as a possible D gene (5 bases). The V gene's germline CDR1 is SGHTA and CDR2 FQGNSA. The CDR3 is 14 residues long. V lost 1 base to trimming and J lost 2 bases, with 8 bases between them. CDR3 loop: CASSLGGGQETQYF. CDR3 nucleotide sequence: TGTGCCAGCAGCTTAGGCGGAGGACAAGAGACCCAGTACTTC.

The chain employs TRBV6-5 and TRBJ1-2, with D possibly matching TRBD1 (5 bases). The CDR3 contains 16 residues. V was shortened by 2 bases and J by 3 bases, with 16 bases between the two germline ends. Germline assignment: CDR1 MNHEY and CDR2 SVGAGI. CDR3 sequence: CASSYGRPGTYYGYTF. CDR3 in DNA: TGTGCCAGCAGTTACGGGCGGCCAGGGACGTACTATGGCTACACCTTC.